This TCR beta chain was sequenced during a study of T cell responses to AZD1222 COVID-19 vaccine. Study-wide background: Investigators merged groups given second doses at roughly 4 or roughly 12 weeks.

V lost 5 bases and J lost 5, with 11 bases in between. The V gene's germline CDR1 is SEHNR and CDR2 FQNEAQ (reference sequence). This CDR3 contains 13 residues. Generated by immunoSEQ multiplex PCR, the TCRdb table keeps only in-frame clones and is missing some. The repertoire holds about 140,000 clones, with around 89% as singletons. This clone showed up just a few times. The chain has TRBV7-9 and TRBJ2-3, with D unclear. This sample comprised peripheral blood, obtained on day 0 of AZD1222 vaccination. The clonotype was recovered from an adult in good health. CDR3 bases: TGTGCCAGCAGCCTGATGTTAGGAGATACGCAGTATTTT. This translates into CASSLMLGDTQYF.